The 22 T cell receptor beta chains below all came from one sample that was sequenced in a study of cytomegalovirus exposure and HLA in healthy donors. The PCR made use of 60 Vbeta and 13 Jbeta primers. Measured with immunoSEQ multiplex PCR; TCRdb has only the in-frame clones, and not every one. Among over 75,000 clones listed, about 79% were seen once. Sequenced material: PBMCs. The receptors originated from a male donor in good health and CMV-seropositive.

This chain joins TRBV2 and TRBJ1-3; possibly TRBD1 for D (5 bases). V lost 8 bases and J lost 2, with 10 bases in between. The CDR3 extends over 13 amino acids. Germline-derived CDR1 and CDR2 are SNHLY and FYNNEI. CDR3 bases: TGTGCCAGCGGAGGGACCCCTGGAAACACCATATATTTT. It specifies CASGGTPGNTIYF.

CDR3 residues: CASSRQGIGNSPLHF. The CDR3 bases are TGTGCCAGCAGTCGACAGGGTATAGGTAATTCACCCCTCCACTTT. V is TRBV6-5 and J is TRBJ1-6; TRBD1 agrees at 7 bases. The germline V gene encodes CDR1 MNHEY and CDR2 SVGAGI. This CDR3 contains 15 residues. Losses at the gene ends were 5 bases for V and 6 bases for J; bases not matched to a gene: 7.

Only one count was recorded for this clone. The V gene is TRBV20-1, the J gene TRBJ2-5, with D perhaps matching TRBD2 (5 bases). This CDR3 comprises 10 residues. V lost 6 bases to trimming and J lost 4 bases, with 6 bases between them. CDR1 DFQATT and CDR2 SNEGSKA come from the germline V gene (reference sequence). The CDR3 here is CSAEGETQYF. The DNA of the CDR3 is TGCAGTGCCGAGGGAGAGACCCAGTACTTC.

The chain joins TRBV12-5 to TRBJ1-4; no reliable D call. The CDR3 extends over 13 amino acids. Deletions cut 6 bases from V and 6 bases from J, with 11 bases between. CDR1 and CDR2 from the germline V gene are LGHNT and FRNRAP. CDR3 loop: CASGRAGDEKLFF. DNA of the CDR3: TGTGCTAGTGGGCGCGCCGGAGATGAAAAACTGTTTTTT.

The rearrangement joins TRBV6-1 to TRBJ1-5, with D possibly TRBD1 on 5 matching bases. V was pared by 3 bases and J by 4 bases, with 10 bases between. The length of the CDR3 is 14 residues. Germline V gives CDR1 MNHNS, CDR2 SASEGT. CDR3 bases: TGTGCCAGCAGTGATCAGGGTCTAAATCAGCCCCAGCATTTT. It codes for CASSDQGLNQPQHF.

This clone was detected only once. This rearrangement joins TRBV5-1 to TRBJ2-7, with D unclear. The germline V gene encodes CDR1 SGHRS and CDR2 YFSETQ. V was clipped by 2 bases and J by 3 bases, with 9 bases between them. CDR3 length: 13 residues. The CDR3 nucleotides read TGCGCCAGCAGCTTATCTACCAACTACGAGCAGTACTTC. Its translation is CASSLSTNYEQYF.

There are a few counts of this clone. The V gene is TRBV5-1, the J gene TRBJ2-7, with D possibly matching TRBD2 (5 bases). The CDR3 extends over 12 amino acids. CDR1 is SGHRS and CDR2 is YFSETQ in the germline V gene. The V end lost 5 bases, the J end lost 6 bases, and 12 bases lay between the germline ends. The CDR3 reads CASSTSEAEQYF. The CDR3 DNA reads as TGCGCCAGCAGTACTAGTGAGGCCGAGCAGTACTTC. Drawing the rest from reference TRBV5-1 and TRBJ2-7, the complete variable domain is KAGVTQTPRYLIKTRGQQVTLSCSPISGHRSVSWYQQTPGQGLQFLFEYFSETQRNKGNFPGRFSGRQFSNSRSEMNVSTLELGDSALYLCASSTSEAEQYFGPGTRLTVT.

Only one count was recorded for this clone. The V call is TRBV4-3, the J call TRBJ2-7, with 8 bases that match TRBD1. CDR1 is LGHNA, CDR2 YSLEER, per germline. V was clipped by 0 bases and J by 3 bases; unmatched bases: 1. The CDR3 runs 14 residues. Here the CDR3 DNA reads TGCGCCAGCAGCCAAGAAGACAGGGGCTACGAGCAGTACTTC. This sequence encodes CASSQEDRGYEQYF.

The chain employs TRBV14 and TRBJ1-1; 8 bases align to TRBD1. CDR3 length: 15 residues. Germline CDR1 reads SGHDN; CDR2 reads FVKESK. Trimming at V came to 3 bases and at J to 5 bases, leaving 8 bases not matched to a gene. The CDR3 loop reads CASSQTGTGGTEAFF. The CDR3 DNA reads as TGTGCCAGCAGCCAGACCGGGACAGGAGGTACTGAAGCTTTCTTT. Based on the CDR3 plus reference TRBV14 and TRBJ1-1, the full variable domain is EAGVTQFPSHSVIEKGQTVTLRCDPISGHDNLYWYRRVMGKEIKFLLHFVKESKQDESGMPNNRFLAERTGGTYSTLKVQPAELEDSGVYFCASSQTGTGGTEAFFGQGTRLTVV.

This clone appeared a few times. The chain is built from TRBV15 and TRBJ1-2; TRBD1 is a possible D gene (5 bases). V was clipped by 1 base and J by 4 bases, with 7 bases between them. This CDR3 has 13 residues. Germline CDR1 reads LNHNV; CDR2 reads YYDKDF (reference sequence). This chain's CDR3 is CATSRGQGYGYTF. The CDR3 bases are TGTGCCACCAGCAGAGGGCAGGGCTATGGCTACACCTTC.

This clone turned up a few times. The chain joins TRBV25-1 to TRBJ1-2; a weak D match, TRBD1 (5 bases). Germline V gene lookup returns CDR1 MGHDK and CDR2 SYGVNS. The V end lost 4 bases, the J end lost 5 bases, and 14 bases lay between the germline ends. This CDR3 has 14 amino acids. The CDR3 loop is CASSGRATHYGYTF. Here the CDR3 DNA reads TGTGCCAGCAGTGGCAGGGCTACTCATTATGGCTACACCTTC.

V usage is TRBV6-4 and J usage is TRBJ1-2; weak D call: TRBD1 (6 bases). This CDR3 has 13 amino acids. Germline CDR1 MRHNA, CDR2 SNTAGT. Trimming removed 4 bases from V and 7 bases from J, with 13 bases in between. CDR3 sequence reads: CASSVEQGFGYTF. CDR3 sequence (DNA): TGTGCCAGCAGTGTCGAACAGGGCTTTGGCTACACCTTC.

The J gene is TRBJ1-5, the V gene TRBV6-5; 8 bases line up with TRBD1. The ends lost 6 bases at V and 4 bases at J; junction bases unmatched: 5. This CDR3 is built from 14 residues. From germline, CDR1 is MNHEY and CDR2 SVGAGI. CDR3 sequence reads: CASRRGQDNQPQHF. The CDR3 DNA reads as TGTGCCAGCAGACGGGGACAGGATAATCAGCCCCAGCATTTT.

J is TRBJ1-1 and V is TRBV7-9, with D possibly TRBD1 on 5 matching bases. The germline V gene has CDR1 SEHNR and CDR2 FQNEAQ (reference sequence). V was cut by 1 base and J by 0 bases, with 12 bases left in between. The CDR3 is 16 residues long. The CDR3 here is CASSLGQGTLNTEAFF. The CDR3 DNA reads TGTGCCAGCAGCTTAGGCCAGGGCACGCTGAACACTGAAGCTTTCTTT.

CDR3 protein: CASKALGAQETQYF. Written as DNA, the CDR3 is TGCGCCAGCAAGGCTTTGGGGGCCCAAGAGACCCAGTACTTC. The rearrangement uses TRBV5-1 and TRBJ2-5, with D possibly TRBD1 on 6 matching bases. V gave up 6 bases and J gave up 1 base, with 13 bases separating them. The CDR3 runs to 14 residues. Germline V gives CDR1 SGHRS, CDR2 YFSETQ.

The chain links TRBV4-3 to TRBJ1-2, with D perhaps TRBD1 (5 bases). CDR3 length: 17 residues. Germline CDR1 is LGHNA and CDR2 is YSLEER. Deletions cut 0 bases from V and 0 bases from J, with 14 bases between. CDR3 nucleotide sequence: TGCGCCAGCAGCCAAGATCGACGGGCAGGGACTAACTATGGCTACACCTTC. Encoded protein: CASSQDRRAGTNYGYTF.

This chain joins TRBV7-6 and TRBJ1-2; the match to TRBD1 covers 7 bases. The CDR3 sequence is 15 residues long. CDR1 is SGHVS and CDR2 is FNYEAQ in the germline V gene. V dropped 4 bases and J dropped 2; count of bases not matched to a gene: 7. The CDR3 coding sequence is TGTGCCAGCAGCTCCGAACAGGGGAGGAACTATGGCTACACCTTC. Translation gives CASSSEQGRNYGYTF.

The sample holds a few counts of this clone. The chain recombines TRBV18 with TRBJ1-6; D gene uncertain. V lost 3 bases, J lost 7 bases, and 10 bases lay in between. Looked up from germline, CDR1 is KGHSH and CDR2 is LQKENI. CDR3 length: 14 residues. CDR3 sequence (DNA): TGTGCCAGCTCACCCGATTCACAGAATTCACCCCTCCACTTT. Amino acid sequence: CASSPDSQNSPLHF.

The chain combines TRBV6-1 with TRBJ1-6; 7 positions agree with TRBD1. From germline, CDR1 is MNHNS and CDR2 SASEGT. The CDR3 is made up of 16 amino acids. V was clipped by 1 base and J by 7 bases; unmatched bases: 7. The CDR3 is CASSEEVGRGNSPLHF. The CDR3 DNA follows: TGTGCCAGCAGTGAAGAAGTGGGCAGGGGGAATTCACCCCTCCACTTT.

The J gene is TRBJ2-5, the V gene TRBV14, with 11 bases identical to TRBD1. This CDR3 is built from 16 residues. J lost 4 bases, V lost 3 bases, and 7 bases had no gene match. Germline values: CDR1 SGHDN, CDR2 FVKESK. In DNA form, the CDR3 reads TGTGCCAGCAGCCATCTAGGACAGGGGGCTTTAGAGACCCAGTACTTC. Translated, it gives CASSHLGQGALETQYF.

The chain is built from TRBV5-1 and TRBJ2-5; 8 nucleotides agree with TRBD2. Trimming cost V 0 bases and J 4 bases; bases outside gene matches: 5. The germline V gene has CDR1 SGHRS and CDR2 YFSETQ. This CDR3 comprises 15 residues. Here the CDR3 DNA reads TGCGCCAGCAGCTTGGCCGCGGGGGGCGGAGAGACCCAGTACTTC. Protein product: CASSLAAGGGETQYF.

The chain recombines TRBV4-2 with TRBJ1-1, with D maybe TRBD1 (6 bases). Trimming cost V 4 bases and J 0 bases, with 12 bases left between them. Germline V gene data show CDR1 as LGHNA and CDR2 as YNFKEQ. The CDR3 totals 15 residues. CDR3 bases: TGTGCCAGCAGCCCGCTGACAGGCGTGAACACTGAAGCTTTCTTT. Translating gives CASSPLTGVNTEAFF.